This T cell receptor (beta chain) appears in the sequencing data of a study of human T cells and chemical hapten exposure. At the level of the study: Slight differences in pooled library volume were the main source of varying TCR yields across samples.

Germline CDR1 LGHDT, CDR2 YNNKEL (reference sequence). CDR3 length: 15 residues. V dropped 1 base and J dropped 0 bases, with 8 bases sitting between them. The table lists this clonotype with many counts. Its antigen remains unknown. TCRdb recomputed calls from the RACE reads with MiXCR, one row per CDR3 protein. The sample records approximately 52,000 distinct CDR3 sequences, 9.5% to 10% being singletons. Points from the study as a whole: More PT1 expanded TCRs went with higher patch test scores. Expanded TCRs clustered into significantly more large CDR3 similarity groups than controls, the analysis revealed.

Time point defined: pre-sensitization, week 0. Treatment defined: therapeutic diphenylcyclopropenone sensitization with weekly scalp DPC. Total RNA came from unfractionated whole blood. Researchers sampled blood before each patch test went on. The sample in question was whole blood, obtained in connection with sensitization to the hapten diphenylcyclopropenone (DPC). The TCR was taken from a woman under 40 with alopecia areata. Some clones in this sample may be carry-over from other donors' samples. This sequence joins TRBV3-1 and TRBJ2-3; D unresolved. The CDR3 loop reads CASSQGRFSTDTQYF. The CDR3 coding sequence is TGTGCCAGCAGCCAAGGACGGTTCAGCACAGATACGCAGTATTTT.